What follows are 31 T cell receptor beta chains derived from one specimen sequenced in a study of tumor and adjacent non-tumor tissue in lung cancer. TCRbeta libraries were built with three rounds of nested PCR, modified from ARM-PCR. TCRdb reprocessed the multiplex PCR reads with MiXCR, giving one entry per CDR3 protein. The table includes about 110,000 distinct CDR3 sequences, over 55% detected once. This sample's RNA came from whole unsorted tissue. Distant lung tissue was collected more than 3 cm away from the tumor edge. The specimen sequenced was distant non-tumor lung tissue. Every receptor here comes from a man aged 55 to 70 with non-small cell lung cancer.

About this clonotype itself: The junction shows a germline mismatch at one end, possibly a read error. The chain carries TRBV11-3 and TRBJ2-7, with D perhaps matching TRBD1 or TRBD2 (5 bases each). Per germline, CDR1 SGHNT and CDR2 YENEEA. CDR3 length: 14 amino acids. The CDR3 loop reads CTSSLRACRDGQYF. CDR3 nucleotides: TGTACCAGCAGCCTAAGAGCGTGTCGGGACGGGCAGTACTTC.

Note on this clonotype: A read error is possible here, since a much larger clone lies one base away. The missing conserved phenylalanine or tryptophan at the end of this CDR3 makes a read error likely. The chain joins TRBV12-3 or TRBV12-4 to TRBJ2-2; either TRBD1 or TRBD2 may supply D (5 bases each). V lost 7 bases to trimming and J lost 3 bases, with 12 bases between them. The CDR3 contains 14 residues. The CDR3 DNA reads TGTGCCAGCACTAGGGACGGAGACACCGGGGAGCTGTTTTTA. Translated, it gives CASTRDGDTGELFL.

About this clonotype itself: One end of the junction fails to match germline, which may point to a read error. The J gene is TRBJ2-5, the V gene TRBV18; 13 positions match TRBD2. Germline V gene data show CDR1 as KGHSH and CDR2 as LQKENI. The CDR3 consists of 15 residues. The CDR3 DNA is TGTGCCAGCTCTGGACTAGCGGGAGTACTCGAGACCCGGTACTTC. Protein sequence: CASSGLAGVLETRYF. The whole variable domain, remainder taken from reference TRBV18 and TRBJ2-5, is NAGVMQNPRHLVRRRGQEARLRCSPMKGHSHVYWYRQLPEEGLKFMVYLQKENIIDESGMPKERFSAEFPKEGPSILRIQQVVRGDSAAYFCASSGLAGVLETRYFGPGTRLLVL.

On this clonotype: This may arise from a read error, as a much more abundant clone is one base away. V is TRBV6-1 and J is TRBJ1-5, with 10 bases that match TRBD1. The length of the CDR3 is 16 residues. Per the germline V gene, CDR1 is MNHNS and CDR2 is SASEGT. CDR3 residues: CANSEVGQGGFQPQHF. CDR3 nucleotide sequence: TGTGCCAACAGTGAAGTTGGACAGGGGGGGTTTCAGCCCCAGCATTTT.

A remark on this clonotype: A read error may be the cause here, since a much bigger clone is one base away. This chain links TRBV5-1 with TRBJ2-1; the D is unclear. The V gene's germline CDR1 is SGHRS and CDR2 YFSETQ. The V and J ends lost 0 bases and 6 bases respectively, with 7 bases between them. This CDR3 spans 13 amino acids. CDR3 DNA: TGCGCCAGCAGCTTGGTAACGATCAATGAGCAGTTCTTC. This encodes CASSLVTINEQFF.

Comment on this clonotype: One junction end does not reproduce the germline sequence, and a read error may be involved. This rearrangement joins TRBV6-5 to TRBJ1-6; perhaps TRBD1 as D (5 bases). The CDR3 has 14 amino acids. The germline V gene encodes CDR1 MNHEY and CDR2 SVGAGI. The CDR3 protein is CASSYSGEFSTLHF. CDR3 coding DNA: TGTGCCAGCAGTTACTCAGGGGAGTTTTCAACCCTCCACTTT.

There are many counts of this clonotype. The chain links TRBV11-1 to TRBJ2-7; 7 nucleotides line up with TRBD2. V lost 4 bases to trimming and J lost 4 bases; unmatched junction nucleotides: 7. Germline CDR1 is SGHAT and CDR2 is FQDESV (reference sequence). This CDR3 comprises 14 residues. The CDR3 sequence: CASSYTSDQYEQYF. Here the CDR3 DNA reads TGTGCCAGCAGCTATACTAGCGACCAATACGAGCAGTACTTC. Filled out from reference TRBV11-1 and TRBJ2-7, the complete variable domain reads EAEVAQSPRYKITEKSQAVAFWCDPISGHATLYWYRQILGQGPELLVQFQDESVVDDSQLPKDRFSAERLKGVDSTLKIQPAELGDSAMYLCASSYTSDQYEQYFGPGTRLTVT.

Points on this clonotype: A read error may produce the germline difference seen at one junction end. This sequence joins TRBV4-3 and TRBJ2-2; 10 nucleotides agree with TRBD2. CDR1 is LGHNA and CDR2 is YSLEER in the germline V gene. The CDR3 is made up of 17 amino acids. The CDR3 protein is CAGSQEGSGRATGELYF. The CDR3 DNA reads as TGCGCCGGCAGCCAAGAAGGGAGCGGGAGGGCCACCGGGGAGCTGTATTTT.

To note about this clonotype: A much larger clonotype is one base distant, so this may be a read error. The CDR3 carries no conserved terminal phenylalanine or tryptophan, so it likely arises from a read error. This chain connects TRBV4-2 to TRBJ2-2; 11 nucleotides line up with TRBD2. This CDR3 has 17 residues. After removal of 4 bases from V and 6 bases from J, the junction contained 10 bases not matched to a gene. Germline-derived CDR1 and CDR2 are LGHNA and YNFKEQ. CDR3 amino acids: CASSRELVTSGAGELFL. CDR3 nucleotides: TGTGCCAGCAGCCGAGAATTAGTGACTAGCGGGGCCGGGGAGCTGTTTTTA.

For this clonotype: This CDR3 fails to terminate in the conserved phenylalanine or tryptophan, so it likely reflects a read error. The V call is TRBV6-5, the J call TRBJ2-1, with 12 bases lining up with TRBD2. Germline-derived CDR1 and CDR2 are MNHEY and SVGAGI. The CDR3 consists of 15 residues. Trimming removed 9 bases from V and 5 bases from J; junction bases left unmatched: 8. The CDR3 region has the DNA TGTGCCAGGAGTCCGGGACTAGCGGGTAACAATGAGCAGTTCATC. Encoded protein: CARSPGLAGNNEQFI.

The chain couples TRBV20-1 to TRBJ1-4, with D unclear. The germline V gene encodes CDR1 DFQATT and CDR2 SNEGSKA (reference sequence). The CDR3 runs 15 residues. The V gene lost 3 bases and the J gene lost 5 bases, with 16 bases spanning the gap. The CDR3 DNA sequence: TGCAGTGCTAGTAGCTTTGAGCGCGAGAATGAAAAACTGTTTTTT. Translation gives CSASSFERENEKLFF.

This clonotype counts as medium-sized (0.01 to 0.1%). The chain employs TRBV12-3 or TRBV12-4 and TRBJ1-1, with 8 bases lining up with TRBD1. V was clipped by 6 bases and J by 6 bases; unmatched bases: 3. The CDR3 is 12 residues long. DNA for the CDR3: TGTGCCAGCAGCGACAGGGGCGCTGAAGCTTTCTTT. Translated, it gives CASSDRGAEAFF.

The V call is TRBV6-5, the J call TRBJ2-7; D might be TRBD2 (7 bases). Germline V CDR1 and CDR2: MNHEY, SVGAGI. The CDR3 contains 14 residues. Trimming removed 2 bases from V and 2 bases from J, with 10 bases in between. This chain's CDR3 is CASSYGGAAYEQYF. The CDR3 region has the DNA TGTGCCAGCAGTTACGGGGGGGCCGCCTACGAGCAGTACTTC.

As concerns this clonotype: This could be a read error, since a much larger clone is one nucleotide away. The V call is TRBV5-4, the J call TRBJ2-1; unclear D gene. Looked up from germline, CDR1 is SGHNT and CDR2 is YYREEE (reference sequence). This CDR3 is 11 amino acids long. Trimming left V 7 bases short and J 6 bases short, with 8 bases between. CDR3 sequence (DNA): TGTGCCAGCGGCCTCATCAATGAGCAGTTCTTC. Its protein product is CASGLINEQFF.

As to this clonotype: Because the CDR3 is missing its conserved closing phenylalanine or tryptophan, this is likely a read error. The limits of the CDR3 on the DNA are not certain, so only TCRdb's listed CDR3 is given. The chain combines TRBV6-2 or TRBV6-3 with TRBJ2-1; the D segment call TRBD2 is taken from the table without a DNA check. The V gene's germline CDR1 is MNHEY and CDR2 SVGEGT. The CDR3 has 13 residues if both end residues are counted. The CDR3 loop reads CASTGRDSGEQLL.

Comment on this clonotype: One end of the junction does not line up with germline, which may come from a read error. This chain connects TRBV11-1 to TRBJ2-2; D is possibly TRBD1 or TRBD2 (6 bases each). The V gene's germline CDR1 is SGHAT and CDR2 FQDESV (reference sequence). The CDR3 is 15 residues long. The CDR3 region is CARSSGGVNTGELFF. The CDR3 DNA reads as TGTGCCAGGAGCTCCGGGGGCGTCAATACCGGGGAGCTGTTTTTT.

In the case of this clonotype: The junction and the germline gene differ at one end; a read error may be behind it. The genes are TRBV11-3 and TRBJ2-6, with D possibly TRBD1 on 6 matching bases. Germline V gene lookup returns CDR1 SGHNT and CDR2 YENEEA. This CDR3 spans 15 amino acids. The CDR3 sequence: CASSQQGYGANLLSF. In nucleotides, the CDR3 is TGTGCCAGCAGCCAACAGGGTTATGGGGCCAACCTCCTGTCTTTC. Filled out from reference TRBV11-3 and TRBJ2-6, the complete variable domain reads EAGVVQSPRYKIIEKKQPVAFWCNPISGHNTLYWYLQNLGQGPELLIRYENEEAVDDSQLPKDRFSAERLKGVDSTLKIQPAELGDSAVYLCASSQQGYGANLLSFGAGSRLTVL.

A few counts support this clonotype. This may be a read error: a much more frequent sequence differs by one nucleotide. J is TRBJ2-1 and V is TRBV29-1; D is ambiguous. The CDR3 runs to 13 residues. The V gene's germline CDR1 is SQVTM and CDR2 ANQGSEA. The CDR3 reads CSVSPSSCNEQFF. The CDR3 DNA reads TGCAGCGTTAGCCCGAGCTCCTGCAATGAGCAGTTCTTC.

A remark on this clonotype: A much larger clone lies one base from this, so it may be a read error. CDR3 region: CVSIPEWDRVNEQFF. DNA of the CDR3: TGTGTCAGCATTCCAGAGTGGGACAGGGTGAATGAGCAGTTCTTC. This sequence joins TRBV12-3 or TRBV12-4 and TRBJ2-1, with 9 bases that match TRBD1. The CDR3 contains 15 residues.

This clonotype showed up just a few times. A much larger clonotype is one base distant, so this may be a read error. The V call is TRBV29-1, the J call TRBJ1-2, with a tentative D call TRBD1 (5 bases). The CDR3 contains 12 residues. V was shortened by 7 bases and J by 6 bases, with 15 bases between the two germline ends. Germline V lookup: CDR1 SQVTM, CDR2 ANQGSEA. The CDR3 region has the DNA TGCAGCGCTCAGGGAGTTACTAATGGCTACACCTTC. Its translation: CSAQGVTNGYTF. The whole variable domain, filled in from reference TRBV29-1 and TRBJ1-2, reads SAVISQKPSRDICQRGTSLTIQCQVDSQVTMMFWYRQQPGQSLTLIATANQGSEATYESGFVIDKFPISRPNLTFSTLTVSNMSPEDSSIYLCSAQGVTNGYTFGSGTRLTVV.

Worth noting for this clonotype: The germline gene is not matched at one end of the junction; a read error may be the cause. V is TRBV6-1 and J is TRBJ1-2; TRBD1 agrees at 10 bases. There are 15 residues in the CDR3. Germline-derived CDR1 and CDR2 are MNHNS and SASEGT. The chain's CDR3 is CGSSSETGGSSGYTF. The DNA of the CDR3 is TGTGGCAGCAGTTCAGAGACAGGGGGCAGTAGTGGCTACACCTTC.

This chain connects TRBV6-5 to TRBJ2-7; D possibly uses TRBD1 or TRBD2 (5 bases each). The CDR3 runs 15 residues. Trimming left V 6 bases short and J 6 bases short, with 21 bases between. CDR1 MNHEY and CDR2 SVGAGI come from the germline V gene. This CDR3 is CASSPLGDRSTEQYF. In nucleotides, the CDR3 is TGTGCCAGCAGCCCTCTAGGGGACCGGTCGACCGAGCAGTACTTC.

This clonotype appeared once. This CDR3 is missing its conserved last phenylalanine or tryptophan, likely due to a read error. The chain couples TRBV6-2 or TRBV6-3 to TRBJ2-2; D could derive from TRBD1 or TRBD2 (5 bases each). The CDR3 loop spans 16 amino acids. Trimming removed 6 bases from V and 2 bases from J, with 16 bases in between. The V gene's germline CDR1 is MNHEY and CDR2 SVGEGT. The CDR3 protein is CASRHGGETNTGELFS. CDR3 sequence (DNA): TGTGCCAGCAGACATGGGGGAGAGACCAACACCGGGGAGCTGTTTTCT.

In regard to this clonotype: Since no conserved phenylalanine or tryptophan closes the CDR3, a read error is the likely cause. The chain carries TRBV10-3 and TRBJ1-2; a possible D gene is TRBD1 (5 bases). Trimming stripped 5 bases from V and 8 bases from J, with 12 bases between. CDR3 size: 12 residues. The V gene's germline CDR1 is ENHRY and CDR2 SYGVKD. The CDR3 spells CAISSGTRGYTY. DNA of the CDR3: TGTGCCATCAGTTCCGGGACTCGGGGCTACACCTAC.

On this clonotype: The CDR3 ends on some other residue instead of the conserved phenylalanine or tryptophan, so this is likely a read error. The chain couples TRBV11-3 to TRBJ2-7; 9 nucleotides line up with TRBD1. Germline V gene data show CDR1 as SGHNT and CDR2 as YENEEA. After removal of 7 bases from V and 2 bases from J, the junction contained 15 bases not matched to a gene. CDR3 length: 17 residues. The CDR3 reads CASTPGTGHITTYEQYC. The CDR3 DNA follows: TGTGCCAGCACCCCAGGGACAGGGCACATCACGACCTACGAGCAGTACTGC.

Comment on this clonotype: A much bigger clone sits one base away, suggesting this may be a read error. The chain has TRBV24-1 and TRBJ2-5, with D possibly TRBD2 on 7 matching bases. CDR3 size: 12 residues. Trimming removed 9 bases from V and 3 bases from J, with 10 bases in between. In germline, CDR1 is KGHDR, CDR2 SFDVKD. The CDR3 is CATCGGEETQYF. The CDR3 DNA sequence: TGTGCCACCTGCGGGGGCGAAGAGACCCAGTACTTC.

The J gene is TRBJ2-1, the V gene TRBV4-3; perhaps TRBD2 as D (6 bases). Per germline, CDR1 LGHNA and CDR2 YSLEER. The CDR3 is 15 amino acids. V shed 0 bases and J shed 10 bases, with 16 bases lying between them. The CDR3 coding sequence is TGCGCCAGCAGCCAAGACGTCATGATAGCGGTGGAGCAGTTCTTC. It translates to CASSQDVMIAVEQFF.

This clonotype was recorded only once. This may be a read error, as it is one base from a much larger clone. The chain has TRBV12-3 or TRBV12-4 and TRBJ1-2, with 8 bases lining up with TRBD1. The V gene end was trimmed by 3 bases and the J gene end by 4 bases; junction bases not matched to a gene: 13. There are 17 residues in the CDR3. The CDR3 sequence: CASSFDAGGAYGYGYTF. The DNA for the CDR3 is TGTGCCAGCAGTTTTGATGCAGGGGGCGCTTACGGCTATGGCTACACCTTC.

As concerns this clonotype: The CDR3 carries no conserved terminal phenylalanine or tryptophan, so it likely arises from a read error. The chain links TRBV7-9 to TRBJ2-1; 7 bases are a match to TRBD1. The CDR3 spans 15 residues. The germline V gene encodes CDR1 SEHNR and CDR2 FQNEAQ (reference sequence). V was pared by 2 bases and J by 5 bases, with 6 bases of the junction left unmatched. CDR3 sequence reads: CASSLQGVSDNEQFL. DNA for the CDR3: TGTGCCAGCAGCTTACAGGGGGTATCAGACAATGAGCAGTTCTTA.

Regarding this clonotype: One junction end does not reproduce the germline sequence, and a read error may be involved. Here the CDR3 DNA reads TGCGCCAGCAACCAAGATATGGGTGGAACCACTAAGAGGAGAGAGACCCAGTACTTC. Translating it yields CASNQDMGGTTKRRETQYF. The chain joins TRBV4-1 to TRBJ2-5; D ambiguous. CDR3 length: 19 residues. Per germline, CDR1 MGHRA and CDR2 YSYEKL.

In its sample, this clonotype was seen once. This CDR3 is missing its conserved last phenylalanine or tryptophan, likely due to a read error. This chain uses TRBV6-1 with TRBJ1-6, with D possibly TRBD1 on 5 matching bases. The CDR3 has 13 amino acids. Per germline, CDR1 MNHNS and CDR2 SASEGT. Trimming left V 7 bases short and J 4 bases short, with 8 bases between. The CDR3 region has the DNA TGTGCCAGCAAACAGGAGTATAATTCACCCCTCCACTTA. It codes for CASKQEYNSPLHL.